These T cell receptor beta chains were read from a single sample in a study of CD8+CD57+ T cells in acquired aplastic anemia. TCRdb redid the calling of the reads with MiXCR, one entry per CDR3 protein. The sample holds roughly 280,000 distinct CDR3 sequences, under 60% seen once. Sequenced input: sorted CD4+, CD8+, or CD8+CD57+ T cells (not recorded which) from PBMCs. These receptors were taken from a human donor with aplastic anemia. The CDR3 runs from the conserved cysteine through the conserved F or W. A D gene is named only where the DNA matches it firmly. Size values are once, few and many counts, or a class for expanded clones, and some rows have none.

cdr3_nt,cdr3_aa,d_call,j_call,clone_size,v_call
TGTGCCAGCAGCCCTGACAGGGATGTTAGGGAGACCCAGTACTTC,CASSPDRDVRETQYF,TRBD1,TRBJ2-5,NA,TRBV7-6
TGTGCCAACAGCTTAGCGTCTTTCGGGACCACGTCTCGGGGCTACACCTTC,CANSLASFGTTSRGYTF,NA,TRBJ1-2,NA,TRBV7-2
TGTGCCAGCAGCCCGACCCCCGACAGGGGTTGTGGGGAGCTGTCTTTT,CASSPTPDRGCGELSF,TRBD1,TRBJ2-2,NA,TRBV7-3
TGTGCCAGCAGTGAAGCAGCTAATCAAAACTATGGCTACACCTTC,CASSEAANQNYGYTF,NA,TRBJ1-2,many,TRBV6-1
TGTGCCAGCAGCCACAATATGAATGAGCAGTTCTTC,CASSHNMNEQFF,NA,TRBJ2-1,NA,TRBV7-9
TGTGCCAGCAGCCCCCGCGACGGGGAGCTGTTTTTT,CASSPRDGELFF,NA,TRBJ2-2,NA,TRBV7-2
TGCAGTGCTACAGTTTGGGCCCCACTTTACGAGCAGTACTTC,CSATVWAPLYEQYF,NA,TRBJ2-7,NA,TRBV20-1
TGTGCCAGCACCACGGATACGCAGTATTTT,CASTTDTQYF,NA,TRBJ2-3,few,TRBV12-3/TRBV12-4
TGCGCCAGCAGGGGGACAGACCCTTCCTACGAGCAGTACTTC,CASRGTDPSYEQYF,TRBD1,TRBJ2-7,few,TRBV10-1
TGCGCCAGCAGCTTGGGAGGGCGGACAGGTCGGGGAAAAACTGAAGCTTTCTTT,CASSLGGRTGRGKTEAFF,TRBD1,TRBJ1-1,NA,TRBV5-1
TGCGCCAGCACCTCCGGGACAGGGGGGGAGGAGCAGTACTTC,CASTSGTGGEEQYF,TRBD1,TRBJ2-7,NA,TRBV5-1
TGTGCCATCAGTGAGAGGGACACAGTGAACACTGAAGCTTTCTTT,CAISERDTVNTEAFF,NA,TRBJ1-1,few,TRBV10-3
TGTGCCATCTCTAGTTCAAGCTCTGGAAACACCATATATTTT,CAISSSSSGNTIYF,NA,TRBJ1-3,NA,TRBV10-3
TGCGCCAGCAGCAGCAACCGGGAATCTGAAGCTTTCTTT,CASSSNRESEAFF,NA,TRBJ1-1,NA,TRBV5-1
TGTGCCAGCAGGGCGGGGATGAACACTGAAGCTTTCTTT,CASRAGMNTEAFF,NA,TRBJ1-1,NA,TRBV2
TGTGCCAGTAGTATGTCCCCCAATTCACCCCTCCACTTT,CASSMSPNSPLHF,NA,TRBJ1-6,NA,TRBV19
TGTGCCAGCACCCGGAAGCGGGAGCCCTCCTACGAGCAGTACTTC,CASTRKREPSYEQYF,TRBD2,TRBJ2-7,many,TRBV5-6
TGTGCCAGCAACCAAACCGGGTCCTCCTACGAGCAGTACTTC,CASNQTGSSYEQYF,NA,TRBJ2-7,many,TRBV14
TGTGCCAGCAGCTTTTATTCTAGCGGGGGTACAGGGGTATTGGAGACCCAGTACTTC,CASSFYSSGGTGVLETQYF,TRBD2,TRBJ2-5,NA,TRBV7-3
TGTGCCAGCAGTCCGGCCGGGAGAGGCACTGAAGCTTTCTTT,CASSPAGRGTEAFF,NA,TRBJ1-1,NA,TRBV25-1
TGTGCCAGCAGCCCCGCGAGACAGCCCCAGCATTTT,CASSPARQPQHF,NA,TRBJ1-5,NA,TRBV7-4
TGCAGTGCAGGACAGGCCCTATTTCAGTACTTC,CSAGQALFQYF,TRBD1,TRBJ2-7,once,TRBV20-1
TGCAGTGCTAGAGATTGGGGACTAGCGAGGAACTACGAGCAGTACTTC,CSARDWGLARNYEQYF,TRBD2,TRBJ2-7,few,TRBV20-1
TGCAGCGTTGGGGGGCACAATCAGCCCCAGCATTTT,CSVGGHNQPQHF,NA,TRBJ1-5,NA,TRBV29-1
TGTGCCAGCAGTGAAGCGCTTCCAGCGACCTATGGCTACACCTTC,CASSEALPATYGYTF,NA,TRBJ1-2,many,TRBV6-1
TGTGCCAGCAGCCCGACAGGGCGAAAACTGTTTTTT,CASSPTGRKLFF,TRBD1,TRBJ1-4,NA,TRBV14
TGTGCCAGCAGTTCGACTAGCAATGAGCAGTTCTTC,CASSSTSNEQFF,NA,TRBJ2-1,many,TRBV6-5
TGTGCCAGCAGCGTAGATCCGGGAGGTATCTACGGGCAGTACTTC,CASSVDPGGIYGQYF,TRBD2,TRBJ2-7,NA,TRBV9
TGTGCCAGCAGGTATTCCGGGACCTCTAAGAACACAGATACGCAGTATTTT,CASRYSGTSKNTDTQYF,NA,TRBJ2-3,many,TRBV6-1
TGTGCCAGCAGTATTTCCGGGGCAGCTCAGGGCTACACCTTC,CASSISGAAQGYTF,NA,TRBJ1-2,few,TRBV25-1
TGTGCCAGCAGTACGGGACAGGGCTATTACGAGCAGTACTTC,CASSTGQGYYEQYF,TRBD1,TRBJ2-7,many,TRBV2
TGCAGTGCTAGGGCCGGGACAGGGGGCGGCTCTGAAGCTTTCTTT,CSARAGTGGGSEAFF,TRBD1,TRBJ1-1,NA,TRBV20-1
TGTGCCAGCAGCTCTAGGGCGGCTAGCGGGACTGACGAGCAGTACTTC,CASSSRAASGTDEQYF,TRBD2,TRBJ2-7,NA,TRBV11-1
TGTGCCACTCGCCGGGGGGGGTCTTACCAAGAGACCCAGTACTTC,CATRRGGSYQETQYF,TRBD2,TRBJ2-5,NA,TRBV19
TGTGCCAGCAGCCCCGACAGGGGGCGCACCGGGGAGCTGTTTTTT,CASSPDRGRTGELFF,TRBD1,TRBJ2-2,NA,TRBV11-3
TGTGCCACCAGTGATTCCTTCGGAGTGGTGAATGAGCAGTTCTTC,CATSDSFGVVNEQFF,NA,TRBJ2-1,NA,TRBV24-1
TGTGCCACCAGCAGAGATCAAGGCGCTAGCACAGGTACGCAGTGTTTT,CATSRDQGASTGTQCF,NA,TRBJ2-3,NA,TRBV15
TGCAGTGCCTTAGAACCCGGCACTGAAGCTTTCTTT,CSALEPGTEAFF,NA,TRBJ1-1,many,TRBV20-1
TGTGCCAGTAAGGAGTATAACTATGGCTACACCTTC,CASKEYNYGYTF,NA,TRBJ1-2,NA,TRBV19
TGCGCCAACAGCTTCACAGGGTTTGAGCAGTTCTTC,CANSFTGFEQFF,NA,TRBJ2-1,NA,TRBV5-1
TGTGCCATCAGTGAGTTGACAGGGGGGCCTCAGGGGGAGACCCAGTACTTC,CAISELTGGPQGETQYF,TRBD1,TRBJ2-5,NA,TRBV10-3
TGTGCCAGCAGTTCCGAGGGGGGGGCCGGCGGCTACACCTTC,CASSSEGGAGGYTF,NA,TRBJ1-2,once,TRBV2
TGTGCCAGCAGCATTCGACAGGGACCCGCCTATGATAATGAGCAGTTCTTC,CASSIRQGPAYDNEQFF,TRBD1,TRBJ2-1,once,TRBV7-6
TGCGCCAGCGTGGCTAGCGGGAGTCCAGATACGCAGTATTTT,CASVASGSPDTQYF,TRBD2,TRBJ2-3,NA,TRBV10-1
TGTGCCAGCAGCGATCCCGGAGGTAGTTTTGAGACCCAGTACTTC,CASSDPGGSFETQYF,NA,TRBJ2-5,many,TRBV5-4
TGTGCCAGCAGCGGTGGGGCAGGGACCAACGAGCAGTACTTC,CASSGGAGTNEQYF,NA,TRBJ2-7,once,TRBV9
TGTGCCAGCAGTGAATCCGGGACAACTAATGAAAAACTGTTTTTT,CASSESGTTNEKLFF,NA,TRBJ1-4,NA,TRBV25-1
TGCGCCAGCAGCTTGGGACTAGCGGGTAAAGGCACAGATACGCAGTATTTT,CASSLGLAGKGTDTQYF,TRBD2,TRBJ2-3,many,TRBV5-1
TGCAGTGCTAGAGACAAAGGTGTAACGTACTTC,CSARDKGVTYF,NA,TRBJ2-7,few,TRBV20-1
TGTGCCAGCAGTCCCGGGACGAGAGGGGGTGAGCAGTTCTTC,CASSPGTRGGEQFF,NA,TRBJ2-1,NA,TRBV12-3/TRBV12-4
TGTGCCACCAGGGGAGGGGAAACAGCTGGCAATCAGCCCCAGCATTTT,CATRGGETAGNQPQHF,NA,TRBJ1-5,NA,TRBV15
TGTGCCACCAGTGATACTAGCGGATCCTACAATGAGCAGTTCTTC,CATSDTSGSYNEQFF,TRBD2,TRBJ2-1,NA,TRBV24-1
TGTGCCAGCAGTTCGTCAGGGTCTGGGGCCACAGAGACCCAGTACTTC,CASSSSGSGATETQYF,NA,TRBJ2-5,NA,TRBV2
TGTGCCACCAGTGATCGGACTAGCGGGAGGTTGGGCACAGATACGCAGTATTTT,CATSDRTSGRLGTDTQYF,TRBD2,TRBJ2-3,few,TRBV24-1
TGCAGCCCGTTAGGACTAGTAAACAGCGAGCAGTACTTC,CSPLGLVNSEQYF,TRBD2,TRBJ2-7,NA,TRBV20-1
TGCGCCAGCAGCTTGGAGGGGTCGGGTGGCTACACCTTC,CASSLEGSGGYTF,NA,TRBJ1-2,NA,TRBV5-1
TGCGCCAGCAGCCAATGGGGGGGAGGTTTGGATGAAAAACTGTTTTTT,CASSQWGGGLDEKLFF,NA,TRBJ1-4,many,TRBV4-1
TGTGCCAGTAGTATAAGGCGGCGGGACAATTCACCCCTCCACTTT,CASSIRRRDNSPLHF,NA,TRBJ1-6,NA,TRBV7-9